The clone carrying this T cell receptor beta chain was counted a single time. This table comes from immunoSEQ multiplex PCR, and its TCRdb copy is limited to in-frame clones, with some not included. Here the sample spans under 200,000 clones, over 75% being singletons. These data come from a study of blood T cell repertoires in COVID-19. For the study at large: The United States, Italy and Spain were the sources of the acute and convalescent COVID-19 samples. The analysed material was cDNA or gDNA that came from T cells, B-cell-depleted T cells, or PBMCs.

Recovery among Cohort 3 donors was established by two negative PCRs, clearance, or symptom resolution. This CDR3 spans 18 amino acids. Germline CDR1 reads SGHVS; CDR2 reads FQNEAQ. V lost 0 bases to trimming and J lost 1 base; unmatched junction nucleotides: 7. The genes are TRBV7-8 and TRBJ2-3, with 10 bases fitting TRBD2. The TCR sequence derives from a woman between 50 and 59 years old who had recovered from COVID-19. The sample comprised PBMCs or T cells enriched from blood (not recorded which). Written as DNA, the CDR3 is TGTGCCAGCAGCTTAGCGAGCGGGGGGGCCTCTCGCACAGATACGCAGTATTTT. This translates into CASSLASGGASRTDTQYF.